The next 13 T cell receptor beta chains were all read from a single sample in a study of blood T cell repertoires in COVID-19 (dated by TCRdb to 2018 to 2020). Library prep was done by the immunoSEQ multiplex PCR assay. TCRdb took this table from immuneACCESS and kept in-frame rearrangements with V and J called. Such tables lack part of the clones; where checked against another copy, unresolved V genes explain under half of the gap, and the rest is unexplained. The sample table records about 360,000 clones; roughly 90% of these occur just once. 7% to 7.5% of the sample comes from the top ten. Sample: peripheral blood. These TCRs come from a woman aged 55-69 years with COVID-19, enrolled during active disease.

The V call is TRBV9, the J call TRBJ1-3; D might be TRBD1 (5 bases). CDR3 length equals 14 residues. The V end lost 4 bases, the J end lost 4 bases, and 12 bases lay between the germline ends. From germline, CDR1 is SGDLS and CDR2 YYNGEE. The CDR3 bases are TGTGCCAGCAGCCCTCACAGGTCCGGAAACACCATATATTTT. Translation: CASSPHRSGNTIYF.

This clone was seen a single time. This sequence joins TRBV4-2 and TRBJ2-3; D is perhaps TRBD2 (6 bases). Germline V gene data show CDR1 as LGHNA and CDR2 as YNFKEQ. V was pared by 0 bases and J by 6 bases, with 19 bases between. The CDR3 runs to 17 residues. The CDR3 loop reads CASSQEQRAWSTDTQYF. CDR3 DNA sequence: TGTGCCAGCAGCCAAGAACAGCGGGCGTGGAGTACGGATACGCAGTATTTT.

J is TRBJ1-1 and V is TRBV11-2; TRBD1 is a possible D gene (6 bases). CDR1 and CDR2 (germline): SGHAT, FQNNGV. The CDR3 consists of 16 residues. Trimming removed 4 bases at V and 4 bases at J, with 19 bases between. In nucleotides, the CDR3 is TGTGCCAGCAGCTCGGGGTATGGGGGCTCGGGCACTGAAGCTTTCTTT. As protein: CASSSGYGGSGTEAFF.

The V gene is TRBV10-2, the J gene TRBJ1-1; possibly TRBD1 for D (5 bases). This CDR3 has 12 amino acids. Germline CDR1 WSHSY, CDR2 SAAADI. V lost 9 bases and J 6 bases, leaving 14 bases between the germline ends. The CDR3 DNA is TGCGCCAGTGGGGGGGAGATCTCTGAAGCTTTCTTT. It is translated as CASGGEISEAFF.

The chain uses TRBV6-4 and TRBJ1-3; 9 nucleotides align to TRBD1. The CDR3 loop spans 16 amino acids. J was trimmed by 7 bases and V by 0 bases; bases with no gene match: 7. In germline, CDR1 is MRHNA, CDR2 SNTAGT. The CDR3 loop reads CASSDSDRGVRNTIYF. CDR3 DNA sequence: TGTGCCAGCAGTGACTCCGACAGGGGGGTAAGGAACACCATATATTTT.

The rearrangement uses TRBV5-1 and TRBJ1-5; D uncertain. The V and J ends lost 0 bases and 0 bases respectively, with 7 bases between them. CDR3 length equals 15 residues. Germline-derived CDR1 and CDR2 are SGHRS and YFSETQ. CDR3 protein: CASSLGGNSNQPQHF. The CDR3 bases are TGCGCCAGCAGCTTGGGAGGGAATAGCAATCAGCCCCAGCATTTT.

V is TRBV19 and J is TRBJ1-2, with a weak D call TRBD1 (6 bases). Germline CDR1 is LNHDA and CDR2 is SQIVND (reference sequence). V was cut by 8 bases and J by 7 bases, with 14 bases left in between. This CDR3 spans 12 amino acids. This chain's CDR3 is CASGRQVVGYTF. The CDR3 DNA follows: TGTGCCAGTGGCCGACAGGTTGTTGGCTACACCTTC. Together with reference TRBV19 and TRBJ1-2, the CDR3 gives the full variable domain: DGGITQSPKYLFRKEGQNVTLSCEQNLNHDAMYWYRQDPGQGLRLIYYSQIVNDFQKGDIAEGYSVSREKKESFPLTVTSAQKNPTAFYLCASGRQVVGYTFGSGTRLTVV.

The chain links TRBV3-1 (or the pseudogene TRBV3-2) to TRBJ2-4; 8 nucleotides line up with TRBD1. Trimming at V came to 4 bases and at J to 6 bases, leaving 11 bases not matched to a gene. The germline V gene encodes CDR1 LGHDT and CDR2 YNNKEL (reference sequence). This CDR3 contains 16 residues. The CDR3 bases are TGTGCCAGCAGCCGCGCCACAGGGGGAGAAGGAAACATTCAGTACTTC. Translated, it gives CASSRATGGEGNIQYF.

CDR3 DNA sequence: TGTGCCTGGAACACCTGGGGGCGGAACTATGGCTACACCTTC. Amino acid sequence: CAWNTWGRNYGYTF. The V call is TRBV30, the J call TRBJ1-2, with TRBD1 as a possible D gene (6 bases). The CDR3 is 14 amino acids. V was trimmed by 4 bases and J by 2 bases, leaving 14 bases between them. CDR1 GTSNPN and CDR2 SVGIG come from the germline V gene (reference sequence).

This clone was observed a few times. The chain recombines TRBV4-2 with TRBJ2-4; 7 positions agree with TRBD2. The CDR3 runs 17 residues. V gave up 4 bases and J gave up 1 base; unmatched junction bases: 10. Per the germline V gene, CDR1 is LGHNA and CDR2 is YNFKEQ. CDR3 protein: CASSPALRGGAKNIQYF. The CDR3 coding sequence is TGTGCCAGCAGCCCGGCCCTACGGGGAGGGGCCAAAAACATTCAGTACTTC.

The CDR3 loop is CASSQISTGELFF. The CDR3 DNA follows: TGTGCCAGCAGCCAAATTTCTACCGGGGAGCTGTTTTTT. This rearrangement joins TRBV3-1 (or the pseudogene TRBV3-2) to TRBJ2-2; D remains unclear. Deletions cut 2 bases from V and 5 bases from J, with 6 bases between. The germline CDR1 and CDR2 sequences are LGHDT and YNNKEL (reference sequence). CDR3 size: 13 residues.

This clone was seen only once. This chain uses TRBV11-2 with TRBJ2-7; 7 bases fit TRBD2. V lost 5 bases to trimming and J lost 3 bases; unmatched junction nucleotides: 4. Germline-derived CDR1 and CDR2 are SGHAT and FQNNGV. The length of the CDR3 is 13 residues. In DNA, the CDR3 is TGTGCCAGCAGCCCGGGAGGAGTCTACGAGCAGTACTTC. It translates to CASSPGGVYEQYF.

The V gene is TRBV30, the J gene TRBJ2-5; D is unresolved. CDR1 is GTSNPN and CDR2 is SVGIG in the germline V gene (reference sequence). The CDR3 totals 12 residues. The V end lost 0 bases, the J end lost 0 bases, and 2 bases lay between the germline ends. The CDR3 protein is CAWSVNQETQYF. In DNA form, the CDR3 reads TGTGCCTGGAGTGTCAACCAAGAGACCCAGTACTTC.